This T cell receptor beta chain was recovered during a study of blood T cell repertoires in COVID-19. Germline loops: CDR1 SGHRS, CDR2 YFSETQ. This CDR3 spans 14 amino acids. Trimming removed 4 bases from V and 5 bases from J, with 15 bases in between. Profiling relied on immunoSEQ multiplex PCR, and the TCRdb table lists in-frame clones only, not all of them. This sample has over 250,000 clones, with about 87% found just once. This clone appeared once. The receptor was isolated from a woman between 45 and 65 years old who had recovered from COVID-19. The rearrangement joins TRBV5-1 to TRBJ1-1, with a possible D match to TRBD1 (5 bases). The sequenced material came from PBMCs or T cells enriched from blood (not recorded which). The CDR3: CASSHVQGGTEAFF. CDR3 DNA sequence: TGCGCCAGCAGCCATGTGCAGGGAGGGACTGAAGCTTTCTTT.